This T cell receptor beta chain was captured in a study of T cell repertoires in cytomegalovirus infection. At least ten counts were recorded for this clonotype. Its antigen is unknown. Each CDR3 protein is one row after TCRdb ran MiXCR on the reads. Of roughly 500,000 distinct CDR3 sequences listed, 10% to 12% are singletons. This CDR3 has 14 amino acids. The V and J ends lost 4 bases and 5 bases respectively, with 16 bases between them. The germline V gene encodes CDR1 SGHNT and CDR2 YYREEE (reference sequence). Whole-study findings and limits: It was HLA-C-restricted CMV-specific TCR beta clonotypes that dominated the response ex vivo. People with CMV and the relevant HLA were identified by cumulative public TCR beta family frequency.

The rearrangement joins TRBV5-4 to TRBJ2-7, with TRBD2 as a possible D gene (6 bases). Sequencing was carried out using PBMCs. This clonotype was sampled from a human donor in good health (CMV status not recorded). Some clones in this sample may be carry-over from other donors' samples. CDR3 protein: CASSPGVRPHEQYF. In DNA, the CDR3 is TGTGCCAGCAGCCCGGGAGTCCGCCCGCACGAGCAGTACTTC.